This T cell receptor beta chain was recorded in a study of naive and memory T cell subsets. Cells stained for CD3, CD4, CD8, CD45RA, CD27 and viability were sorted into four CD45RA/CD27 subsets. An equimolar mix of two oligonucleotides served as the beta constant-region primer for TRBC1 and TRBC2. MiXCR was run by TCRdb on the UMI-ligation and nested PCR reads, yielding one entry per CDR3 protein. The top ten hold around 0.9% of the sample, which has about 80,000 distinct CDR3 sequences, under 15% seen once. This CDR3 is built from 20 residues. CDR1 and CDR2 (germline): SGHTA, FQGNSA. V lost 2 bases and J lost 0; bases outside the gene matches: 9. This clonotype was picked up a small number of times.

The sequence was obtained from a human donor in good health. Sequenced sample: central memory CD4+ T cells from blood. The chain is built from TRBV7-2 and TRBJ1-6; TRBD1 matches at 11 bases. In DNA, the CDR3 is TGTGCCAGCAGCTTAAGCTGGGGACAGGGGGTGAGCTCCTATAATTCACCCCTCCACTTT. Amino acids: CASSLSWGQGVSSYNSPLHF.